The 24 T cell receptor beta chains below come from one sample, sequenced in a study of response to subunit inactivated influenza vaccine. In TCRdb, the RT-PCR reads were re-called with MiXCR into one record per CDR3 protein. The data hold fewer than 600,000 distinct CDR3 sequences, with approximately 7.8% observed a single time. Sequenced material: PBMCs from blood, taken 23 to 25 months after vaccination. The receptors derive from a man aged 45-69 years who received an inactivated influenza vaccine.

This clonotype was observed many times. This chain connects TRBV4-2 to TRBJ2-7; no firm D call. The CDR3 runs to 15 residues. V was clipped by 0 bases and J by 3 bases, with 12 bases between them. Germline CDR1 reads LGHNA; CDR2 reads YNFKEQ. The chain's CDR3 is CASSQDRQLVYEQYF. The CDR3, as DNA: TGTGCCAGCAGCCAAGATAGGCAGCTGGTCTACGAGCAGTACTTC.

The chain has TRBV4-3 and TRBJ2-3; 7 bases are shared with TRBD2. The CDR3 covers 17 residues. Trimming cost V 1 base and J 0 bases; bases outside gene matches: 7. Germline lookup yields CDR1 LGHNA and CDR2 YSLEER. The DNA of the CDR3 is TGCGCCAGCAGCCAAGTTCCTTATAGCGGGAGCACAGATACGCAGTATTTT. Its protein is CASSQVPYSGSTDTQYF.

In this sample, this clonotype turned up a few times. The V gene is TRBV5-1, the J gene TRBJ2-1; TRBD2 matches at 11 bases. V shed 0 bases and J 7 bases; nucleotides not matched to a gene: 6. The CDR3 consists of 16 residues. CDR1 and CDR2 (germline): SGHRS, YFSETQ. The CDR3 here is CASSLVASGGMNEQFF. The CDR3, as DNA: TGCGCCAGCAGCTTGGTGGCTAGCGGGGGGATGAATGAGCAGTTCTTC.

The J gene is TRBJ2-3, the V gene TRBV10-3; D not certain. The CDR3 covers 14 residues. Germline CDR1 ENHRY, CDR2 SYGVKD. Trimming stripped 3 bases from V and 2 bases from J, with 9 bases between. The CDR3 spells CAISEGSHTDTQYF. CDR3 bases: TGTGCCATCAGTGAAGGATCCCACACAGATACGCAGTATTTT.

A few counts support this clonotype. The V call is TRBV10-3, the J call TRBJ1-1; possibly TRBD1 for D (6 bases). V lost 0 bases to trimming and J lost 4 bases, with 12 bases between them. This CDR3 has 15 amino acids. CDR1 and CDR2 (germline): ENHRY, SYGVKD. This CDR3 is CAISESISRGTEAFF. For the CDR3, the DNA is TGTGCCATCAGTGAGTCGATATCCAGGGGCACTGAAGCTTTCTTT.

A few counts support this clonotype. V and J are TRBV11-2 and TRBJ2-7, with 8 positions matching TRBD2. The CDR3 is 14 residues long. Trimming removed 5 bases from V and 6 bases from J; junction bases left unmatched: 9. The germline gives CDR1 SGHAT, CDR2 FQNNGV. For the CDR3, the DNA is TGTGCCAGCAGCGTAGCGGGGAATCGTCGCGAGCAGTACTTC. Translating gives CASSVAGNRREQYF.

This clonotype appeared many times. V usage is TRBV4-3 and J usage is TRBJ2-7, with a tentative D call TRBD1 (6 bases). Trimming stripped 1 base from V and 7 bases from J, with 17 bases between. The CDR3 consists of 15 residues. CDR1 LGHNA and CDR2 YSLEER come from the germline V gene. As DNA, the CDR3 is TGCGCCAGCAGCCAAGGGACCTCAGGGGTGCTTGAGCAGTACTTC. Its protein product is CASSQGTSGVLEQYF.

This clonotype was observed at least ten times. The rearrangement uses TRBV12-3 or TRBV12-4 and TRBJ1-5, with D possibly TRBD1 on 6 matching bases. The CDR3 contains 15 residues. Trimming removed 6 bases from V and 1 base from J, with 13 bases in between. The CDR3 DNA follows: TGTGCCAGCAGGAAACAGGGAGGGAGCAATCAGCCCCAGCATTTT. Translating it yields CASRKQGGSNQPQHF.

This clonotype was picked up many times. DNA of the CDR3: TGCAGTGCTAGAGACCCCCCGGGGGCACCAACTAATGAAAAACTGTTTTTT. Translating gives CSARDPPGAPTNEKLFF. J is TRBJ1-4 and V is TRBV20-1; perhaps TRBD1 as D (6 bases). V dropped 0 bases and J dropped 0 bases, with 14 bases sitting between them. CDR3 size: 17 residues. The germline V gene has CDR1 DFQATT and CDR2 SNEGSKA (reference sequence).

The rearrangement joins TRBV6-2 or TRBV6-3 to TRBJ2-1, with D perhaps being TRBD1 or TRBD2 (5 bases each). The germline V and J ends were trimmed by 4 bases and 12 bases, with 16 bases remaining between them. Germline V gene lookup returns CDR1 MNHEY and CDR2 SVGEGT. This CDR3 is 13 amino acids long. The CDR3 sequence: CASSSSGTLGQFF. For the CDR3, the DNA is TGTGCCAGCAGTTCGAGTGGGACCTTGGGGCAGTTCTTC.

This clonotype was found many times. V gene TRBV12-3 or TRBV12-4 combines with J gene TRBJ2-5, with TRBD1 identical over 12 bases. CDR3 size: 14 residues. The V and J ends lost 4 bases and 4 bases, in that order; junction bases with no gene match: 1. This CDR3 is CASSWDRGRETQYF. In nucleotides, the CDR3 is TGTGCCAGCAGTTGGGACAGGGGGCGAGAGACCCAGTACTTC.

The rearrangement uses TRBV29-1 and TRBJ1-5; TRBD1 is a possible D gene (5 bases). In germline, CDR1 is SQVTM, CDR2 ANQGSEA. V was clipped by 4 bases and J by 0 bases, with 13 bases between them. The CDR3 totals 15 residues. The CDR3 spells CSVAGTDYSNQPQHF. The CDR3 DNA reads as TGCAGCGTTGCCGGGACGGACTATAGCAATCAGCCCCAGCATTTT. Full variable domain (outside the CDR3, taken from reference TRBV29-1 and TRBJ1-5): SAVISQKPSRDICQRGTSLTIQCQVDSQVTMMFWYRQQPGQSLTLIATANQGSEATYESGFVIDKFPISRPNLTFSTLTVSNMSPEDSSIYLCSVAGTDYSNQPQHFGDGTRLSIL.

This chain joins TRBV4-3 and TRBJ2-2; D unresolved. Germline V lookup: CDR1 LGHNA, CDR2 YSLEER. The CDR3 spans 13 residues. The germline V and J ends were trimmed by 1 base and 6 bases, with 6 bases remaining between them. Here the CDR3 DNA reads TGCGCCAGCAGCCAAGGCCGTTCCGGGGAGCTGTTTTTT. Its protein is CASSQGRSGELFF.

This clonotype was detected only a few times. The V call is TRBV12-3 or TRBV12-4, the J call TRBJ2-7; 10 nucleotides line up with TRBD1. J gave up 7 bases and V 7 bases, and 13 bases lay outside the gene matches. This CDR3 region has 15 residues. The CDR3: CASTPFGDRGKEQYF. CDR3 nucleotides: TGTGCCAGCACTCCCTTCGGGGACAGGGGAAAGGAGCAGTACTTC.

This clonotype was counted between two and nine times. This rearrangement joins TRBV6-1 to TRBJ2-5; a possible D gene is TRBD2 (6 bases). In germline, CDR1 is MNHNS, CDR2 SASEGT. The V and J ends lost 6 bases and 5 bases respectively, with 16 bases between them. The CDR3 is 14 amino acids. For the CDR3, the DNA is TGTGCCAGCAGGCCGGACTATGGAGGGGAGACCCAGTACTTC. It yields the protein CASRPDYGGETQYF.

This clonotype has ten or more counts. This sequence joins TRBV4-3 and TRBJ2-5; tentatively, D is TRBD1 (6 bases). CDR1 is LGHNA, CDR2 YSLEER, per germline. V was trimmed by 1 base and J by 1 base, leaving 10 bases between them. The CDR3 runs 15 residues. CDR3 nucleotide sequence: TGCGCCAGCAGCCAAGCGTGGGGGCCCCAAGAGACCCAGTACTTC. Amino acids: CASSQAWGPQETQYF.

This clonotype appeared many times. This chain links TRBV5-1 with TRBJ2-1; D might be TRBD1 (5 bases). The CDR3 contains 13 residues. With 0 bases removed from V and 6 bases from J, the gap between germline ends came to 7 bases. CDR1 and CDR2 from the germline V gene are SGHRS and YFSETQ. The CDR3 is CASSLETGNEQFF. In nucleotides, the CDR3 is TGCGCCAGCAGCTTGGAAACAGGCAATGAGCAGTTCTTC. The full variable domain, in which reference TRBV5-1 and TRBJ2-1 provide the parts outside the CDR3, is KAGVTQTPRYLIKTRGQQVTLSCSPISGHRSVSWYQQTPGQGLQFLFEYFSETQRNKGNFPGRFSGRQFSNSRSEMNVSTLELGDSALYLCASSLETGNEQFFGPGTRLTVL.

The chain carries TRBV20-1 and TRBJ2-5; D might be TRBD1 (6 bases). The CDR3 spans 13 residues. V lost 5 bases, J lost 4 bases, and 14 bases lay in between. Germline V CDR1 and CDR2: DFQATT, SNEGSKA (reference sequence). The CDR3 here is CSADTGIAETQYF. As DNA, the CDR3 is TGCAGTGCTGACACAGGGATTGCAGAGACCCAGTACTTC.

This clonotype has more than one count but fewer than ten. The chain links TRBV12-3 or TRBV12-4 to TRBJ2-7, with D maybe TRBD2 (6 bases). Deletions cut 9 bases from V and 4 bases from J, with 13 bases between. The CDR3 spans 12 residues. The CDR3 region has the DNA TGTGCCAGTGGCGGGGTGGTTTACGAGCAGTACTTC. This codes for CASGGVVYEQYF.

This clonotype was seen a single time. CDR3 amino acids: CASSIAPGADTQYF. CDR3 nucleotide sequence: TGTGCCAGCAGCATCGCCCCGGGAGCAGATACGCAGTATTTT. The rearrangement uses TRBV7-2 and TRBJ2-3; D perhaps matches TRBD2 (6 bases). Looked up from germline, CDR1 is SGHTA and CDR2 is FQGNSA. Trimming removed 5 bases from V and 4 bases from J, with 13 bases in between. The length of the CDR3 is 14 residues.

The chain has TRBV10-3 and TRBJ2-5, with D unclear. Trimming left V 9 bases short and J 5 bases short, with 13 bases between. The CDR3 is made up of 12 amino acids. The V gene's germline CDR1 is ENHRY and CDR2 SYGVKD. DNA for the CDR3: TGTGCCATGGGGTCCGACCGGGAGACCCAGTACTTC. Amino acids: CAMGSDRETQYF.

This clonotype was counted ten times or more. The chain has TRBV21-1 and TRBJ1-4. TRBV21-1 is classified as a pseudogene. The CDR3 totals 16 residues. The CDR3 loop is CASSKAGRDHREKLFF. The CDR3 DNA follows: TGTGCCAGCAGCAAAGCTGGAAGGGACCATCGGGAAAAACTGTTTTTT.

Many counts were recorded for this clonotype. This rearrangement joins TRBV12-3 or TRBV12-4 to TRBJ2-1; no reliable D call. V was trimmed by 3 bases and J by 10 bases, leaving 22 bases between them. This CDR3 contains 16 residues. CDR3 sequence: CASSLDLGDPIGEQFF. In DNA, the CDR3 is TGTGCCAGCAGTTTGGACCTAGGAGACCCTATAGGGGAGCAGTTCTTC.

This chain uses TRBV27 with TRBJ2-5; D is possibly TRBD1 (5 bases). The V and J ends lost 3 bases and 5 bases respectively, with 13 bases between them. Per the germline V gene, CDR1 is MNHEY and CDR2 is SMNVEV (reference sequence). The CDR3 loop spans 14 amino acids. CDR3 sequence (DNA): TGTGCCAGCAGTTTGCGGACACCGCGTGAGACCCAGTACTTC. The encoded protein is CASSLRTPRETQYF.